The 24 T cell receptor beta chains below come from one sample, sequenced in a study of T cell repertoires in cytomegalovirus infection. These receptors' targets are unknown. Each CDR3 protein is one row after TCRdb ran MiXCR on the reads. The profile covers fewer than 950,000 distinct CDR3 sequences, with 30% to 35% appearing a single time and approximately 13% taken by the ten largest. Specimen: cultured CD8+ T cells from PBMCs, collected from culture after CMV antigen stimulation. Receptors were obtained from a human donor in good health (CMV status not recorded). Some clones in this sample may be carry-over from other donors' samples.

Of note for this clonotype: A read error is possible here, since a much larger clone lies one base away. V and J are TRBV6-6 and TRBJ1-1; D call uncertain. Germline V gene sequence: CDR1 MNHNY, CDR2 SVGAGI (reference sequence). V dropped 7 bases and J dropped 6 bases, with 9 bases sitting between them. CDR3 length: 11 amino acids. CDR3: CASTWWSEAFF. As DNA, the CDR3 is TGTGCCAGCACCTGGTGGTCTGAAGCTTTCTTT.

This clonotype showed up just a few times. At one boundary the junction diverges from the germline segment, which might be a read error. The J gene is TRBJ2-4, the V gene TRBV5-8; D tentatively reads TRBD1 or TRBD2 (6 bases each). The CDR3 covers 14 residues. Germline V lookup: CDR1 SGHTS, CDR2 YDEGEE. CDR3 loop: CASSEATGASDRNF. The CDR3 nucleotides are TGTGCCAGCAGCGAAGCAACGGGGGCCTCCGACCGAAACTTC.

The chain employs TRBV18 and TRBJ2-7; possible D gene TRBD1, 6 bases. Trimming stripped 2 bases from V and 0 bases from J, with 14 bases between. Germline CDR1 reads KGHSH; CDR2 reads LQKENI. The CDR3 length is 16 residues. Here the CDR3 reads CASSPGGRGSSYEQYV. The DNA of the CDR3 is TGTGCCAGCTCACCAGGCGGCAGGGGTAGCTCCTACGAGCAGTACGTC.

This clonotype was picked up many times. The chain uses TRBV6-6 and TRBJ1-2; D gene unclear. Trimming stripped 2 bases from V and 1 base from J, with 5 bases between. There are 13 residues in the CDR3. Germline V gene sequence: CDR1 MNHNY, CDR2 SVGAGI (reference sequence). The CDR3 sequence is CASSYGYNYGYTF. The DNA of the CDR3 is TGTGCCAGCAGTTACGGTTATAACTATGGCTACACCTTC.

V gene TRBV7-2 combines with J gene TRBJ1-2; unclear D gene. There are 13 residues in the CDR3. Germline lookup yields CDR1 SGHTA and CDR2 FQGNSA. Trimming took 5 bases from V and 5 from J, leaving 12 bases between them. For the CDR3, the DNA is TGTGCCAGCAGCCAGATAGTCGGGTATGGCTACACCTTC. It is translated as CASSQIVGYGYTF. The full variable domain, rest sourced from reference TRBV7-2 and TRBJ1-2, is GAGVSQSPSNKVTEKGKDVELRCDPISGHTALYWYRQSLGQGLEFLIYFQGNSAPDKSGLPSDRFSAERTGGSVSTLTIQRTQQEDSAVYLCASSQIVGYGYTFGSGTRLTVV.

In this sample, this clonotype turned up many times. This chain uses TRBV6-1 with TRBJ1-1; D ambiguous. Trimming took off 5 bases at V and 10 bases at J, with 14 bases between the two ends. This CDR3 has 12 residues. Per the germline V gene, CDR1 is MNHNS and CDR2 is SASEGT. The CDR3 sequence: CASSYQWLVAFF. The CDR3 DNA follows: TGTGCCAGCAGTTATCAGTGGTTGGTAGCTTTCTTT.

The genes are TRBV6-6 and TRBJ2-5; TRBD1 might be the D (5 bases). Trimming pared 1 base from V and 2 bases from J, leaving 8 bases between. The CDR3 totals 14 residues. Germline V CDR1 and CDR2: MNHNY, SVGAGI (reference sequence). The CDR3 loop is CASSYFRQQETQYF. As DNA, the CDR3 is TGTGCCAGCAGTTACTTCCGACAGCAAGAGACCCAGTACTTC.

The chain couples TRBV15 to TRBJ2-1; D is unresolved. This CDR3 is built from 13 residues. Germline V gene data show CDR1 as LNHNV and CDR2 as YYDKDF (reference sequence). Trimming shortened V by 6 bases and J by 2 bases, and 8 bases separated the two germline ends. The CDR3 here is CATSSPPYNEQFF. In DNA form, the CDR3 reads TGTGCCACCAGTAGTCCTCCCTACAATGAGCAGTTCTTC.

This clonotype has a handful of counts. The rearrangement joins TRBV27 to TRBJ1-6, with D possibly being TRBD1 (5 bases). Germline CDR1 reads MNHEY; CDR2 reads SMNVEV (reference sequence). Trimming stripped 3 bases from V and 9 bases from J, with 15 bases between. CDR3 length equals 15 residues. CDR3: CASSFGGGLGSPLHF. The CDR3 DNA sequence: TGTGCCAGCAGTTTCGGCGGGGGTTTAGGTTCACCCCTCCACTTT.

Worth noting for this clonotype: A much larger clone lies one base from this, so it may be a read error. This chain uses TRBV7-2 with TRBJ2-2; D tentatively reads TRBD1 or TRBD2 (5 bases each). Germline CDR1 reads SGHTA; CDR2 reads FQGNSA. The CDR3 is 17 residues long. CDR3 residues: CANSSPLGETNTGELFF. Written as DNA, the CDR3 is TGTGCCAACAGCTCACCCTTGGGGGAAACAAACACCGGGGAGCTGTTTTTT.

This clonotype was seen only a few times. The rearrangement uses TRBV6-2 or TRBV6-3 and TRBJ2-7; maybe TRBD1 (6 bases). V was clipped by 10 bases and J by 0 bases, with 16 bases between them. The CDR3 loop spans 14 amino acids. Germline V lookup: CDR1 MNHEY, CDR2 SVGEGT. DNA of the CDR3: TGTGCCACCGAAGGGGGAGACGGCTCCTACGAGCAGTACGTC. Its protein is CATEGGDGSYEQYV.

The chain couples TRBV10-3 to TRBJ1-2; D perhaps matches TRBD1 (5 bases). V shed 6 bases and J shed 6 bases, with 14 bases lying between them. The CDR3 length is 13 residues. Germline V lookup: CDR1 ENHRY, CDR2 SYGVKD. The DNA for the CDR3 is TGTGCCATCAGGGGGGAGAGCGGTCATGGCTACACCTTC. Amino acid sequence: CAIRGESGHGYTF.

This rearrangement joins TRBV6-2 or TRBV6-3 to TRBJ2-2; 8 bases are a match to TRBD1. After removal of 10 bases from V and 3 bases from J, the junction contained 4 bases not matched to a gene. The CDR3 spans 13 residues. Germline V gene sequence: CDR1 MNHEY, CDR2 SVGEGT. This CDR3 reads CATQGADTGELFF. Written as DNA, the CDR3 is TGTGCCACGCAGGGGGCCGACACCGGGGAGCTGTTTTTT.

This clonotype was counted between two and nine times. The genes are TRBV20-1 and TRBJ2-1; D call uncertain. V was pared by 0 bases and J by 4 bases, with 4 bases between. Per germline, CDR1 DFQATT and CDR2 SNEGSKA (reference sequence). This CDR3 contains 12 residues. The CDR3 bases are TGCAGTGCTAGAGAACCTTACAATGAGCAGTTCTTC. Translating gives CSAREPYNEQFF.

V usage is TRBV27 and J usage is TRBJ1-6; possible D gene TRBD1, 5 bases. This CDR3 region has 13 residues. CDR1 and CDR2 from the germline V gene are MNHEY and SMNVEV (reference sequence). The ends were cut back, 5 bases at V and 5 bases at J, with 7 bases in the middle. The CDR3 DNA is TGTGCCAGCAGTAGAGGGGATAATTCACCCCTCCACTTT. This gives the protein CASSRGDNSPLHF.

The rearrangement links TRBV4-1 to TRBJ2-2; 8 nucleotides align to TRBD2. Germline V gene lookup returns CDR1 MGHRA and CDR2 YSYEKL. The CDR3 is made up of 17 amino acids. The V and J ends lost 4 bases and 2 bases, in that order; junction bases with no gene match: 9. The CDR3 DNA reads TGCGCCAGCAGCCCCGGGGGGGCCGGGTCTAACACCGGGGAGCTGTTTTTT. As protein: CASSPGGAGSNTGELFF.

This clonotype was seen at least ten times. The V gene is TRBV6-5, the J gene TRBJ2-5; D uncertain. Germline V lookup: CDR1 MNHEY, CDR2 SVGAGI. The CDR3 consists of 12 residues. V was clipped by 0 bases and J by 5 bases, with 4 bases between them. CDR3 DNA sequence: TGTGCCAGCAGTTACTCGGGGGAGACCCAGTACTTC. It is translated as CASSYSGETQYF.

This CDR3 is CASSYPPDLNSPLHF. CDR3 coding DNA: TGTGCCAGCAGTTACCCCCCCGACCTTAATTCACCCCTCCACTTT. V gene TRBV6-6 combines with J gene TRBJ1-6; the D is unclear. Trimming pared 2 bases from V and 6 bases from J, leaving 11 bases between. This CDR3 comprises 15 residues. Germline CDR1 reads MNHNY; CDR2 reads SVGAGI (reference sequence).

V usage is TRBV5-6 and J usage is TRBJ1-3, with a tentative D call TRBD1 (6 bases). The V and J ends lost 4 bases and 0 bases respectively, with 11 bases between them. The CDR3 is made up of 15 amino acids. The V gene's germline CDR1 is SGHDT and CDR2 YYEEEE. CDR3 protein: CASSAGALSGNTIYF. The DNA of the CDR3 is TGTGCCAGCAGCGCGGGGGCCCTCTCTGGAAACACCATATATTTT.

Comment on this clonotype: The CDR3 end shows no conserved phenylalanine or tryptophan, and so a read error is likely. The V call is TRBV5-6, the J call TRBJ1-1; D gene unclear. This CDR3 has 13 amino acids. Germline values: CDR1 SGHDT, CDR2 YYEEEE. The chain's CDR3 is CASCFPGSTEAFS. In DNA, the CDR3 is TGTGCCAGCTGCTTTCCCGGTAGCACTGAAGCTTTCTCT.

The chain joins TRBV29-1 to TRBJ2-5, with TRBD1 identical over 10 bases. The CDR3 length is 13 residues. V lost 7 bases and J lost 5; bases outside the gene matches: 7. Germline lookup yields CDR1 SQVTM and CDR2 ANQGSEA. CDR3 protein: CSAEGQGPETQYF. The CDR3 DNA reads TGCAGCGCTGAGGGACAGGGGCCGGAGACCCAGTACTTC.

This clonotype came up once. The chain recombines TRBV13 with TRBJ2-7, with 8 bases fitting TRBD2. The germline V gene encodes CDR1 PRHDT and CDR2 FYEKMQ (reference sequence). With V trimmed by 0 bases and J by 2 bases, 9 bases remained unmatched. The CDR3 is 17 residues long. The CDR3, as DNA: TGTGCCAGCAGCTTAGGGCTCGGTAGCGGGGATCCCTACGAGCAGTACGTC. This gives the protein CASSLGLGSGDPYEQYV.

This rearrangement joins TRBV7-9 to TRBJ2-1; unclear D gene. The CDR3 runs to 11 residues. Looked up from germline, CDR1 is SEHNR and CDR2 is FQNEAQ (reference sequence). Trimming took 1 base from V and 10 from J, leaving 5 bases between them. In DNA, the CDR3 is TGTGCCAGCAGCTTAGGGGAAGAGCAGTTCTTC. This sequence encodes CASSLGEEQFF.

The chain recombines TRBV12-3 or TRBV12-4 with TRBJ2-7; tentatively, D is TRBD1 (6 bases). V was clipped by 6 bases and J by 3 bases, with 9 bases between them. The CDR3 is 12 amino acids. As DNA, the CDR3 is TGTGCCAGCAGAATACAGGGCTACGAGCAGTACTTC. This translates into CASRIQGYEQYF.